This is a list of T cell receptor beta chains from one sample in a study of CD8 T cells in ankylosing spondylitis. TCRdb reprocessed the 5' RACE reads with MiXCR, giving one entry per CDR3 protein. The table shows some 130,000 distinct CDR3 sequences, with 8% to 9% occurring only once. The sequenced sample was synovial fluid, either unsorted or a sorted T cell fraction (not recorded which). Every receptor here comes from a male donor with ankylosing spondylitis. Each CDR3 is given with its conserved first and last residue. The D gene is left open where the match is weak. Clone sizes are given selectively: once, few, many, or a class where the clone is expanded.

size,J,D,V,CDR3,DNA
NA,TRBJ2-6,NA,TRBV24-1,CATSDPTPPDNSGANVLTF,TGTGCCACCAGTGATCCTACCCCACCGGACAACTCTGGGGCCAACGTCCTGACTTTC
NA,TRBJ1-3,TRBD1,TRBV3-1,CASSDTGAGNTIYF,TGTGCCAGCAGCGATACAGGGGCTGGAAACACCATATATTTT
NA,TRBJ2-5,TRBD2,TRBV20-1,CSARDPKGAGETQYF,TGCAGTGCTAGAGACCCCAAGGGAGCGGGGGAGACCCAGTACTTC
many,TRBJ1-4,NA,TRBV20-1,CSARDIGGVNEKLFF,TGCAGTGCTAGAGATATTGGAGGAGTTAACGAAAAACTGTTTTTT
NA,TRBJ1-1,NA,TRBV20-1,CSAEAGGAGRETEAFF,TGCAGTGCTGAGGCGGGTGGAGCGGGGCGAGAGACTGAAGCTTTCTTT
many,TRBJ1-5,NA,TRBV12-3/TRBV12-4,CASSLWDGGDQPQHF,TGTGCCAGCAGTTTGTGGGATGGGGGAGATCAGCCCCAGCATTTT
many,TRBJ2-5,NA,TRBV27,CASSFLGRGIQETQYF,TGTGCCAGCAGTTTTTTGGGCAGGGGTATCCAAGAGACCCAGTACTTC
NA,TRBJ2-5,NA,TRBV6-1,CASSEAAAFQYF,TGTGCCAGCAGTGAAGCAGCGGCTTTCCAGTACTTC
many,TRBJ2-7,TRBD2,TRBV5-6,CASSLTWGGQYEQYF,TGTGCCAGCAGCTTGACTTGGGGAGGGCAGTACGAGCAGTACTTC
many,TRBJ2-1,TRBD2,TRBV7-2,CASSLGSGASGMREFF,TGTGCCAGCAGCTTAGGAAGTGGGGCTAGCGGGATGCGGGAGTTCTTC
many,TRBJ1-4,NA,TRBV7-2,CASSLRAGVEKLFF,TGTGCCAGCAGCTTAAGAGCAGGGGTTGAAAAACTGTTTTTT
many,TRBJ1-1,NA,TRBV6-1,CASRASTGIGSEAFF,TGTGCCAGCAGAGCGTCGACAGGAATTGGTTCTGAAGCTTTCTTT
NA,TRBJ1-1,NA,TRBV20-1,CSASGHTEAFF,TGCAGTGCCTCAGGGCACACTGAAGCTTTCTTT
NA,TRBJ2-3,NA,TRBV10-3,CAISEGWRDTDTQYF,TGTGCCATCAGTGAGGGCTGGCGGGACACAGATACGCAGTATTTT
few,TRBJ2-7,NA,TRBV5-1,CASSLAARSYEQYF,TGCGCCAGCAGCTTGGCGGCGCGGTCCTACGAGCAGTACTTC
NA,TRBJ2-3,TRBD2,TRBV28,CASSITGGSGTDTQYF,TGTGCCAGCAGCATAACGGGCGGGAGTGGTACAGATACGCAGTATTTT
few,TRBJ2-2,NA,TRBV29-1,CSVERGRLTGELFF,TGCAGCGTTGAAAGGGGGAGACTCACCGGGGAGCTGTTTTTT
many,TRBJ2-5,NA,TRBV13,CASSLGRASFRIETQYF,TGTGCCAGCAGCTTAGGCCGGGCTAGCTTCAGGATAGAGACCCAGTACTTC
many,TRBJ1-2,NA,TRBV5-6,CASSLARYGYTF,TGTGCCAGCAGCTTGGCGCGTTATGGCTACACCTTC
NA,TRBJ1-1,NA,TRBV5-1,CASSLGGRGTEAFF,TGCGCCAGCAGCTTGGGGGGACGAGGGACTGAAGCTTTCTTT
few,TRBJ2-5,NA,TRBV9,CASSGGKETQYF,TGTGCCAGCAGCGGGGGTAAAGAGACCCAGTACTTC
many,TRBJ2-1,NA,TRBV7-8,CASSANTVNEQFF,TGTGCCAGCAGCGCAAACACGGTCAATGAGCAGTTCTTC
NA,TRBJ2-1,NA,TRBV2,CASAAGREQFF,TGTGCCAGCGCAGCTGGAAGAGAGCAGTTCTTC